This TCR beta chain is from a study of blood T cells in healthy people across ages. Overall study findings and caveats: It was not possible, with unsorted PBMCs, to conclusively compare naive and antigen-experienced cells. Naive T cell percentage showed a strong correlation with TCR beta diversity. When set beside aged donors, long-lived donors presented more naive CD4+ cells and higher diversity.

The germline V gene encodes CDR1 SEHNR and CDR2 FQNEAQ (reference sequence). Deletions cut 0 bases from V and 10 bases from J, with 15 bases between. The CDR3 covers 14 residues. A J-beta primer mix and a sample-barcoded 5' primer were used in a second PCR of about 6 to 12 cycles. TCRdb independently ran MiXCR on the 5' RACE reads; one entry per CDR3 protein. The data hold 1.5 million to 2 million distinct CDR3 sequences, with less than 50% observed a single time. Turning to this clonotype: Its antigen is currently unknown.

V gene TRBV7-9 combines with J gene TRBJ1-1; maybe TRBD1 (6 bases). Sequences were obtained from blood. The clonotype was recovered from a woman aged 40-49 years in good health. CDR3 sequence (DNA): TGTGCCAGCAGCTTAGCCCAAAACAGGGTAATAGCTTTCTTT. This translates into CASSLAQNRVIAFF. The entire variable domain, with the rest obtained from reference TRBV7-9 and TRBJ1-1, is as follows: DTGVSQNPRHKITKRGQNVTFRCDPISEHNRLYWYRQTLGQGPEFLTYFQNEAQLEKSRLLSDRFSAERPKGSFSTLEIQRTEQGDSAMYLCASSLAQNRVIAFFGQGTRLTVV.